A single sample gave rise to the 5 T cell receptor beta chains below, sequenced in a study of shared clonotypes between healthy human individuals (TCRdb year 2020). Library method: the immunoSEQ multiplex PCR assay. In its TCRdb copy, this immuneACCESS table keeps in-frame sequences only and misses some clones. Where compared with another copy, unresolved V genes explain less than half of these, and the others have no known cause. The sample has about 480,000 clones on record, roughly 79% of them singletons. Approximately 12% of the sample rests with the top ten. The material sequenced was PBMCs. These receptors came from a woman aged 40-49 years in good health. Some clones in this sample may be carry-over from other donors' samples.

CDR3 DNA: TGTGCCAGCAGTGGATTTAGCGGGAGCCCGACCGGGGAGCTGTTTTTT. Translation gives CASSGFSGSPTGELFF. The gene calls are TRBV27 and TRBJ2-2; 9 positions match TRBD2. Germline-derived CDR1 and CDR2 are MNHEY and SMNVEV (reference sequence). The CDR3 loop spans 16 amino acids. Germline trimming cut 5 bases from V and 5 bases from J; bases unmatched to any gene: 9.

The gene calls are TRBV5-1 and TRBJ1-5, with D uncertain. Trimming took 1 base from V and 6 from J, leaving 14 bases between them. CDR1 and CDR2 (germline): SGHRS, YFSETQ. CDR3 size: 15 residues. CDR3 DNA sequence: TGCGCCAGCAGCTTGAGTGGTAGTCGGACTCAGCCCCAGCATTTT. Protein sequence: CASSLSGSRTQPQHF.

CDR3 nucleotides: TGTGCCAGCAGCTCCAGGGGGGGTCAGAACACTGAAGCTTTCTTT. Protein product: CASSSRGGQNTEAFF. The J gene is TRBJ1-1, the V gene TRBV7-9, with 7 bases lining up with TRBD1. Unmatched junction bases numbered 6, after V lost 4 bases and J lost 1 base. The germline V gene has CDR1 SEHNR and CDR2 FQNEAQ (reference sequence). This CDR3 is 15 amino acids long.

The chain couples TRBV5-1 to TRBJ2-1, with 13 bases that match TRBD2. Germline CDR1 SGHRS, CDR2 YFSETQ. This CDR3 contains 17 residues. V lost 0 bases and J lost 4; bases outside the gene matches: 4. CDR3 residues: CASSLGLAGGLYNEQFF. CDR3 nucleotide sequence: TGCGCCAGCAGCTTGGGACTAGCGGGAGGTTTATACAATGAGCAGTTCTTC.

This clone has just one count. V usage is TRBV7-9 and J usage is TRBJ2-5, with 12 bases lining up with TRBD2. Trimming at V came to 8 bases and at J to 4 bases, leaving 2 bases not matched to a gene. The CDR3 extends over 13 amino acids. Germline V lookup: CDR1 SEHNR, CDR2 FQNEAQ (reference sequence). The CDR3 DNA sequence: TGTGCCAGCGTACTAGCGGGAGGAGAGACCCAGTACTTC. Protein: CASVLAGGETQYF.